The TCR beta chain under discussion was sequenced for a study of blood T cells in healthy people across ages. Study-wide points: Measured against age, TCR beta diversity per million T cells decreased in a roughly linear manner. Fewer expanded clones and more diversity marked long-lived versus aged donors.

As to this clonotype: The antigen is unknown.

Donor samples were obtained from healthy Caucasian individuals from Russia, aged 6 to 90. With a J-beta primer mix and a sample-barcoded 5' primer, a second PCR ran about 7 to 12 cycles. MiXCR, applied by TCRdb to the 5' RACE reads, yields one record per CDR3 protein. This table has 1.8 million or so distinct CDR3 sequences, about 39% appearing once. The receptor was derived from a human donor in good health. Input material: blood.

The CDR3 DNA sequence: TGCAGTGCTGAATCAGAAGATACGCAGTATTTT. As protein: CSAESEDTQYF. The rearrangement joins TRBV20-1 to TRBJ2-3; no clear D gene. Trimming took off 5 bases at V and 5 bases at J, with 8 bases between the two ends. The CDR3 loop spans 11 amino acids. Germline loops: CDR1 DFQATT, CDR2 SNEGSKA (reference sequence).